This T cell receptor (beta chain) was obtained from a study of PD-1 blockade in classical Hodgkin lymphoma. Broader study findings: What drove the repertoire differences, possibly disease activity or prior therapy, has not been defined. Exclusion was applied to patients who started nivolumab under 1 year after ASCT. Reports described newly diagnosed patients as having lower baseline TCR diversity than healthy donors.

This table comes from immunoSEQ multiplex PCR, and its TCRdb copy is limited to in-frame clones, with some not included. Among about 20,000 clones listed, approximately 70% were seen once. The sample's time point: cycle 4 day 1 (C4D1), after about 6 weeks of nivolumab. With no exception, relapse followed autologous stem cell transplantation in all patients, and brentuximab vedotin exposure varied. Thawed PBMCs yielded CD4+ T cells through magnetic negative selection. The patients, who had relapsed/refractory classical Hodgkin lymphoma, achieved best responses of complete response, partial response or progressive disease. The CDR3 covers 13 residues. CDR1 and CDR2 (germline): LGHNA, YSLEER. Trimming removed 4 bases from V and 4 bases from J, with 10 bases in between. Worth noting for this clone: Its antigen remains unidentified.

This clonotype was obtained from a human donor with classical Hodgkin lymphoma. V and J are TRBV4-3 and TRBJ1-1; D call uncertain. Material: CD4+ T cells from blood, obtained before the fourth cycle of nivolumab. CDR3: CASSRRGRTEAFF. CDR3 sequence (DNA): TGCGCCAGCAGCCGTCGAGGTCGCACTGAAGCTTTCTTT.